The next 28 T cell receptor beta chains were all read from a single sample in a study of regulatory T cells in long-lasting Graves disease (dated by TCRdb to about 2021). Library preparation used multiplex PCR. TCRdb lists the instrument as Illumina HiSeq 4000. iRepertoire HTBI primers and Arm-PCR amplification of CDR3 regions were used to construct TCR beta libraries. In TCRdb, the public reads were trimmed at Q25 with fastp and aligned with MiXCR, with productive beta chains retained. A single entry per CDR3 protein holds the most common genes and DNA from its merged rows. The sample contains roughly 500,000 distinct CDR3 sequences, 9.5% to 15% of them found a single time. The ten largest account for approximately 9.6% of the sample. Per the publication, the time point label means: newly diagnosed GD, antithyroid drugs for less than 3 months. RNA was extracted from PBMCs in TRIzol for both TCR sequencing and RNA sequencing.

This sample also appeared in a second study, on T cells in Graves' hyperthyroidism and ophthalmopathy.

The starting material was peripheral blood mononuclear cells (PBMCs), obtained at new diagnosis, from a patient treated with antithyroid drugs. The source of these receptors is a woman aged 25 to 45 with Graves disease. Donor details come from another sample of the same person, matched by shared clones.

About this clonotype itself: This clone may be a read error of a much larger clone one base away. The chain joins TRBV5-1 to TRBJ2-1, with a tentative D call TRBD2 (5 bases). Germline assignment: CDR1 SGHRS and CDR2 YFSETQ. V lost 3 bases and J 6 bases, leaving 10 bases between the germline ends. The CDR3 is 13 amino acids. The CDR3 loop is CASSSRGPNEQFF. As DNA, the CDR3 is TGCGCCAGCAGCTCGAGAGGGCCCAATGAGCAGTTCTTC.

There are many counts of this clonotype. The chain uses TRBV18 and TRBJ2-3, with no clear D. Trimming shortened V by 1 base and J by 4 bases, and 6 bases separated the two germline ends. The CDR3 spans 13 residues. CDR1 is KGHSH, CDR2 LQKENI, per germline. CDR3 coding DNA: TGTGCCAGCTCACCACAACGTGCAGATACGCAGTATTTT. It yields the protein CASSPQRADTQYF.

The genes are TRBV20-1 and TRBJ2-1; 10 nucleotides line up with TRBD1. From germline, CDR1 is DFQATT and CDR2 SNEGSKA (reference sequence). The CDR3 has 15 amino acids. The trim removed 3 bases at V and 4 bases at J, leaving 6 bases unmatched. CDR3 sequence reads: CSARVRQGAYNEQFF. CDR3 DNA sequence: TGCAGTGCTAGGGTCCGACAGGGGGCTTACAATGAGCAGTTCTTC.

This clonotype was found many times. This chain uses TRBV2 with TRBJ2-6; D uncertain. V was clipped by 7 bases and J by 1 base, with 8 bases between them. Germline V CDR1 and CDR2: SNHLY, FYNNEI. This CDR3 is 14 amino acids long. The CDR3 DNA sequence: TGTGCCAGCATGACCGGGTCTGGGGCCAACGTCCTGACTTTC. It codes for CASMTGSGANVLTF. Combining the CDR3 with reference TRBV2 and TRBJ2-6 gives the whole variable domain EPEVTQTPSHQVTQMGQEVILRCVPISNHLYFYWYRQILGQKVEFLVSFYNNEISEKSEIFDDQFSVERPDGSNFTLKIRSTKLEDSAMYFCASMTGSGANVLTFGAGSRLTVL.

The chain combines TRBV6-1 with TRBJ1-5; D is ambiguous. The CDR3 has 16 amino acids. Germline V gene data show CDR1 as MNHNS and CDR2 as SASEGT. Trimming removed 6 bases from V and 6 bases from J, with 21 bases in between. The CDR3 DNA reads as TGTGCCAGCAGCCCTGGTAATGAGGGAACGGCTCAGCCCCAGCATTTT. Its protein product is CASSPGNEGTAQPQHF.

This clonotype has just a few counts. The chain uses TRBV12-3 or TRBV12-4 and TRBJ2-7; D gene unclear. The CDR3 runs 13 residues. The V and J ends lost 4 bases and 4 bases respectively, with 11 bases between them. CDR3 loop: CASSYLDPYEQYF. As DNA, the CDR3 is TGTGCCAGCAGTTATCTGGATCCATACGAGCAGTACTTC.

This clonotype was recorded many times. The genes are TRBV7-8 and TRBJ2-3, with D perhaps given as TRBD1 or TRBD2 (5 bases each). V lost 7 bases to trimming and J lost 4 bases, with 9 bases between them. Germline assignment: CDR1 SGHVS and CDR2 FQNEAQ. CDR3 length: 12 residues. The chain's CDR3 is CASNLGADTQYF. The DNA for the CDR3 is TGTGCCAGCAACTTGGGGGCAGATACGCAGTATTTT.

The chain links TRBV10-3 to TRBJ2-5; TRBD2 matches at 13 bases. Germline V gene sequence: CDR1 ENHRY, CDR2 SYGVKD. J lost 4 bases, V lost 6 bases, and 8 bases had no gene match. The CDR3 is 16 residues long. The CDR3, as DNA: TGTGCCATCAGCCAGGGACTAGCGGGACCCCGAGAGACCCAGTACTTC. Protein product: CAISQGLAGPRETQYF.

This clonotype was counted at least ten times. The rearrangement joins TRBV29-1 to TRBJ1-2; the D gene is possibly TRBD1 (5 bases). Trimming removed 1 base from V and 4 bases from J, with 13 bases in between. This CDR3 region has 14 residues. Looked up from germline, CDR1 is SQVTM and CDR2 is ANQGSEA. CDR3 coding DNA: TGCAGCGTTGAAGTTCGGGACCCCTTCTATGGCTACACCTTC. Protein product: CSVEVRDPFYGYTF. The full variable domain, with the rest looked up from reference TRBV29-1 and TRBJ1-2, is SAVISQKPSRDICQRGTSLTIQCQVDSQVTMMFWYRQQPGQSLTLIATANQGSEATYESGFVIDKFPISRPNLTFSTLTVSNMSPEDSSIYLCSVEVRDPFYGYTFGSGTRLTVV.

The chain links TRBV7-9 to TRBJ1-2, with 7 bases aligning to TRBD1. CDR3 size: 14 residues. CDR1 is SEHNR and CDR2 is FQNEAQ in the germline V gene (reference sequence). Trimming cost V 4 bases and J 4 bases; bases outside gene matches: 6. CDR3: CASSSNRDSYGYTF. The CDR3 DNA is TGTGCCAGCAGCTCAAACCGGGACAGCTATGGCTACACCTTC.

This clonotype was picked up many times. The rearrangement uses TRBV28 and TRBJ1-5; D is possibly TRBD1 (5 bases). Germline CDR1 and CDR2: MDHEN and SYDVKM. This CDR3 is built from 14 residues. V was cut by 7 bases and J by 0 bases, with 10 bases left in between. The CDR3 nucleotides are TGTGCCAGCAAGGGGAGGACTAGCAATCAGCCCCAGCATTTT. Translating gives CASKGRTSNQPQHF. Drawing the rest from reference TRBV28 and TRBJ1-5, the complete variable domain is DVKVTQSSRYLVKRTGEKVFLECVQDMDHENMFWYRQDPGLGLRLIYFSYDVKMKEKGDIPEGYSVSREKKERFSLILESASTNQTSMYLCASKGRTSNQPQHFGDGTRLSIL.

The V gene is TRBV20-1, the J gene TRBJ1-5, with no clear D. V dropped 1 base and J dropped 11 bases, with 15 bases sitting between them. Germline CDR1 and CDR2: DFQATT and SNEGSKA (reference sequence). The CDR3 covers 13 residues. The CDR3 region has the DNA TGCAGTGCTAGAGCTATTGACCCTCGGGCCCAGCATTTT. Protein product: CSARAIDPRAQHF.

This clonotype was counted at least ten times. The gene calls are TRBV20-1 and TRBJ1-2; 9 nucleotides match TRBD1. The germline V gene has CDR1 DFQATT and CDR2 SNEGSKA (reference sequence). V lost 3 bases to trimming and J lost 6 bases; unmatched junction nucleotides: 5. This CDR3 contains 13 residues. The CDR3 loop reads CSASPTGGNGYTF. The CDR3 DNA follows: TGCAGTGCTAGCCCGACAGGGGGAAATGGCTACACCTTC.

Ten or more counts support this clonotype. The chain joins TRBV15 to TRBJ1-2; D possibly corresponds to TRBD1 (5 bases). Germline V lookup: CDR1 LNHNV, CDR2 YYDKDF (reference sequence). The CDR3 consists of 14 residues. Trimming removed 7 bases at V and 2 bases at J, with 14 bases between. CDR3 protein: CATTPDSLNYGYTF. CDR3 nucleotide sequence: TGTGCCACCACACCCGACAGTTTGAACTATGGCTACACCTTC.

Ten or more counts support this clonotype. In nucleotides, the CDR3 is TGTGCCAGCAGCAGGACAGGCTTGATCACTGAAGCTTTCTTT. Its translation is CASSRTGLITEAFF. This chain joins TRBV11-3 and TRBJ1-1; 7 bases line up with TRBD1. Germline CDR1 SGHNT, CDR2 YENEEA. Trimming cost V 5 bases and J 4 bases; bases outside gene matches: 7. The CDR3 runs to 14 residues.

In this sample, this clonotype turned up many times. This chain joins TRBV18 and TRBJ2-5; D is uncertain. Germline CDR1 is KGHSH and CDR2 is LQKENI. The ends were cut back, 1 base at V and 4 bases at J, with 7 bases in the middle. This CDR3 is built from 13 residues. The CDR3 loop is CASSPQGGETQYF. DNA of the CDR3: TGTGCCAGCTCACCACAAGGTGGAGAGACCCAGTACTTC.

This clonotype showed up many times. This chain links TRBV20-1 with TRBJ1-1; D gene unclear. Between the trimmed V and J ends, which lost 0 bases and 4 bases, there was a span of 12 bases. The CDR3 loop spans 14 amino acids. Germline V gives CDR1 DFQATT, CDR2 SNEGSKA (reference sequence). In nucleotides, the CDR3 is TGCAGTGCTAGAGATCCATCCGGGAGCACTGAAGCTTTCTTT. Residues: CSARDPSGSTEAFF.

The chain joins TRBV4-1 to TRBJ2-7, with 10 bases matching TRBD2. CDR3 size: 15 residues. The germline CDR1 and CDR2 sequences are MGHRA and YSYEKL. Germline trimming cut 5 bases from V and 2 bases from J; bases unmatched to any gene: 6. The CDR3 DNA follows: TGCGCCAGCAGCTGGGTAGCGGGAGGCCCCTACGAGCAGTACTTC. Protein: CASSWVAGGPYEQYF.

The chain uses TRBV20-1 and TRBJ2-1, with D possibly called TRBD1 or TRBD2 (5 bases each). Germline V lookup: CDR1 DFQATT, CDR2 SNEGSKA (reference sequence). The CDR3 covers 14 residues. Trimming stripped 0 bases from V and 12 bases from J, with 18 bases between. CDR3 region: CSARDPTDPEGQFF. The CDR3 DNA sequence: TGCAGTGCTAGAGATCCGACAGACCCTGAGGGGCAGTTCTTC.

For this clonotype: A much larger clone is a single base away; this may be a read error. This chain uses TRBV5-1 with TRBJ2-7; D not certain. The CDR3 runs to 12 residues. The germline gives CDR1 SGHRS, CDR2 YFSETQ. With 0 bases removed from V and 7 bases from J, the gap between germline ends came to 8 bases. The chain's CDR3 is CASSLASHEQYF. CDR3 nucleotide sequence: TGCGCCAGCAGCTTGGCGAGCCATGAGCAGTACTTC. Supplemented by reference TRBV5-1 and TRBJ2-7, the full variable domain reads KAGVTQTPRYLIKTRGQQVTLSCSPISGHRSVSWYQQTPGQGLQFLFEYFSETQRNKGNFPGRFSGRQFSNSRSEMNVSTLELGDSALYLCASSLASHEQYFGPGTRLTVT.

The table lists this clonotype with many counts. This chain links TRBV6-9 with TRBJ2-7, with D unresolved. CDR1 and CDR2 from the germline V gene are MNHGY and SVAAGI. There are 13 residues in the CDR3. Deletions cut 3 bases from V and 4 bases from J, with 10 bases between. In DNA, the CDR3 is TGTGCCAGCAGTTACTCCGGGCTTTACGAGCAGTACTTC. Its translation: CASSYSGLYEQYF.

Many counts were recorded for this clonotype. The rearrangement joins TRBV12-3 or TRBV12-4 to TRBJ2-7, with D unclear. The V end lost 7 bases, the J end lost 0 bases, and 16 bases lay between the germline ends. The CDR3 runs to 15 residues. The CDR3 coding sequence is TGTGCCAGCACTCTGGGCTACCTAGGCTCCTACGAGCAGTACTTC. Translating it yields CASTLGYLGSYEQYF.

This clonotype appeared many times. The chain employs TRBV7-3 and TRBJ1-6, with 8 bases matching TRBD1. Germline-derived CDR1 and CDR2 are SGHTA and FQGTGA. Germline trimming cut 6 bases from V and 7 bases from J; bases unmatched to any gene: 5. The CDR3 runs to 14 residues. The chain's CDR3 is CASSMTGENSPLHF. CDR3 DNA: TGTGCCAGCAGTATGACAGGGGAGAATTCACCCCTCCACTTT. Full variable domain (remainder filled in from reference TRBV7-3 and TRBJ1-6): GAGVSQTPSNKVTEKGKYVELRCDPISGHTALYWYRQSLGQGPEFLIYFQGTGAADDSGLPNDRFFAVRPEGSVSTLKIQRTERGDSAVYLCASSMTGENSPLHFGNGTRLTVT.

This clonotype has a handful of counts. Given a much more abundant clone one base away, this may be a read error. It is likely a read error, because the conserved phenylalanine at the end of the CDR3 is missing. This chain connects TRBV4-3 to TRBJ2-5; D gene ambiguous. Germline values: CDR1 LGHNA, CDR2 YSLEER. Trimming took off 1 base at V and 5 bases at J, with 8 bases between the two ends. The CDR3 is made up of 13 amino acids. CDR3 amino acids: CASSQGPLETQYL. The DNA for the CDR3 is TGCGCCAGCAGCCAAGGACCTCTGGAGACCCAGTACCTC.

This clonotype was seen ten or more times. The chain is built from TRBV7-2 and TRBJ2-7, with a weak D call TRBD1 (5 bases). This CDR3 spans 12 amino acids. Trimming took off 2 bases at V and 5 bases at J, with 7 bases between the two ends. Looked up from germline, CDR1 is SGHTA and CDR2 is FQGNSA. Here the CDR3 DNA reads TGTGCCAGCAGCTTAACCAGGGACGAGCAGTACTTC. This codes for CASSLTRDEQYF.

This clonotype occurred many times. The genes are TRBV6-2 or TRBV6-3 and TRBJ2-1; 7 bases map to TRBD1. The V gene's germline CDR1 is MNHEY and CDR2 SVGEGT. The CDR3 extends over 16 amino acids. V gave up 8 bases and J gave up 2 bases; unmatched junction bases: 12. CDR3 in DNA: TGTGCCAGCCGGAAGAACCAGGGGGTCGCCTACAATGAGCAGTTCTTC. It codes for CASRKNQGVAYNEQFF.

This clonotype was counted at least ten times. The chain combines TRBV7-2 with TRBJ2-1; 7 nucleotides agree with TRBD2. The CDR3 runs 16 residues. V lost 3 bases and J lost 2; bases outside the gene matches: 7. Germline CDR1 is SGHTA and CDR2 is FQGNSA. Written as DNA, the CDR3 is TGTGCCAGCAGCTTCAGGGCGGGAGACCCCTACAATGAGCAGTTCTTC. Residues: CASSFRAGDPYNEQFF.

This clonotype occurred many times. This sequence joins TRBV5-8 and TRBJ2-3; 9 nucleotides agree with TRBD1. CDR1 is SGHTS and CDR2 is YDEGEE in the germline V gene. The length of the CDR3 is 15 residues. The V and J ends lost 4 bases and 3 bases, in that order; junction bases with no gene match: 6. The CDR3 loop is CASSRGQGRTDTQYF. Written as DNA, the CDR3 is TGTGCCAGCAGCCGTGGACAGGGGAGGACAGATACGCAGTATTTT.